This TCR beta chain was sequenced for a study of shared clonotypes between healthy human individuals. Study-wide background: Three CD4 naive, three CD4 memory, two CD8 naive and one CD8 memory plate were used per donor.

With regard to this clone: The antigen remains undetermined.

Study-wide findings and caveats: Non-shared clonotypes had lower generation probabilities than those shared by all four donors. Enrolling few donors narrowed the genetic and exposure-history diversity that was represented.

Sequencing was performed with immunoSEQ multiplex PCR; in TCRdb, only in-frame clones are kept and a portion is missing. The sample records fewer than 3 million clones, about 90% being singletons. The clonotype originates from a man between 18 and 35 years old in good health. Some clones in this sample may be carry-over from other donors' samples. Material for sequencing was naive CD4+ T cells from PBMCs. This sample's subset: CD45RA+ positively selected.

This chain's CDR3 is CASSLLGATQYF. The DNA of the CDR3 is TGTGCCAGCAGCCTACTTGGGGCAACCCAGTACTTC. The chain combines TRBV7-2 with TRBJ2-5; possibly TRBD1 for D (5 bases). Germline assignment: CDR1 SGHTA and CDR2 FQGNSA. Trimming removed 5 bases at V and 8 bases at J, with 12 bases between. The CDR3 is made up of 12 amino acids. The full variable domain, completed using reference TRBV7-2 and TRBJ2-5, is GAGVSQSPSNKVTEKGKDVELRCDPISGHTALYWYRQSLGQGLEFLIYFQGNSAPDKSGLPSDRFSAERTGGSVSTLTIQRTQQEDSAVYLCASSLLGATQYFGPGTRLLVL.